The rows below give T cell receptor beta chains drawn from one sample of a study of blood T cell repertoires in COVID-19. Generated by immunoSEQ multiplex PCR, the TCRdb table keeps only in-frame clones and is missing some. The table shows approximately 70,000 clones, with less than 95% occurring only once. The sample was peripheral blood. These receptors all stem from a woman in her late teens or twenties with acute or convalescent COVID-19. Each CDR3 is given with its conserved first and last residue. The D gene is left open where the match is weak. Expanded clones get a size class; other rows say once, few or many, or leave the size out.

DNA: TGCGCCAGCAGCCAAGACTCCGGGACAGGGTATGGCCACACCTTC; CDR3: CASSQDSGTGYGHTF; size: .; D: TRBD1; J: TRBJ1-2; V: TRBV4-3
DNA: TGTGCCAGCAGCGTAGACCCCGGGACTACCTACAATGAGCAGTTCTTC; CDR3: CASSVDPGTTYNEQFF; size: once; D: TRBD2; J: TRBJ2-1; V: TRBV9
DNA: TGTGCCAGCAGACAGGGGGTCTTAAACTATGGCTACACCTTC; CDR3: CASRQGVLNYGYTF; size: .; D: .; J: TRBJ1-2; V: TRBV21-1
DNA: TGTGCCAGTAGTAACACAGGACAAACTGGAAACACCATATATTTT; CDR3: CASSNTGQTGNTIYF; size: .; D: .; J: TRBJ1-3; V: TRBV19
DNA: TGTGCCAGCAGCGGGACAGGGCGGGAGACCCAGTACTTC; CDR3: CASSGTGRETQYF; size: .; D: TRBD1; J: TRBJ2-5; V: TRBV28
DNA: TGTGCCAGCAGCTTTGGACAGAACACTGAAGCTTTCTTT; CDR3: CASSFGQNTEAFF; size: .; D: .; J: TRBJ1-1; V: TRBV11-3
DNA: TGTGCCAGCAGTACTATACAGGGTACTGAAGCTTTCTTT; CDR3: CASSTIQGTEAFF; size: .; D: .; J: TRBJ1-1; V: TRBV25-1
DNA: TGTGCCAGCAGCTTATCCGGGACAGGTCAATATGGCTACACCTTC; CDR3: CASSLSGTGQYGYTF; size: .; D: TRBD1; J: TRBJ1-2; V: TRBV7-9
DNA: TGTGCCAGCAGACCCACAGGGGGAAACTATGGCTACACCTTC; CDR3: CASRPTGGNYGYTF; size: .; D: TRBD1; J: TRBJ1-2; V: TRBV6-5
DNA: TGCAGCGGGGCGGGACTAGCGGCCCAAGAGACCCAGTACTTC; CDR3: CSGAGLAAQETQYF; size: .; D: TRBD2; J: TRBJ2-5; V: TRBV29-1
DNA: TGTGCCAGTACCTCTTTGACAAAGTCCTATGGCTACACCTTC; CDR3: CASTSLTKSYGYTF; size: once; D: .; J: TRBJ1-2; V: TRBV2
DNA: TGTGCCAGCAGCGGGGGTAGAATCTCCTACGAGCAGTACTTC; CDR3: CASSGGRISYEQYF; size: once; D: .; J: TRBJ2-7; V: TRBV2
DNA: TGTGCCAGCTCACCTACTAGCGGGAGGGCCCATGAGCAGTTCTTC; CDR3: CASSPTSGRAHEQFF; size: .; D: TRBD2; J: TRBJ2-1; V: TRBV18
DNA: TGTGCCAGCAGCCAAGGCCTTGGCGGGGAAGATACGCAGTATTTT; CDR3: CASSQGLGGEDTQYF; size: once; D: .; J: TRBJ2-3; V: TRBV11-3
DNA: TGTGCCAGCAGCCAGGGACAGAGAGCCTACGAGCAGTACTTC; CDR3: CASSQGQRAYEQYF; size: once; D: TRBD1; J: TRBJ2-7; V: TRBV3-1/TRBV3-2
DNA: TGTGCCAGCAGTTATCACTGGAACACTGAAGCTTTCTTT; CDR3: CASSYHWNTEAFF; size: .; D: .; J: TRBJ1-1; V: TRBV12-3/TRBV12-4
DNA: TGTGCCAGCAGCTTAGTTCTGTCCGGTGAGCAGTTCTTC; CDR3: CASSLVLSGEQFF; size: .; D: .; J: TRBJ2-1; V: TRBV7-2
DNA: TGTGCCAGTAGCTTGTATGGGACAAATGCTGCGAACACTGAAGCTTTCTTT; CDR3: CASSLYGTNAANTEAFF; size: .; D: .; J: TRBJ1-1; V: TRBV19